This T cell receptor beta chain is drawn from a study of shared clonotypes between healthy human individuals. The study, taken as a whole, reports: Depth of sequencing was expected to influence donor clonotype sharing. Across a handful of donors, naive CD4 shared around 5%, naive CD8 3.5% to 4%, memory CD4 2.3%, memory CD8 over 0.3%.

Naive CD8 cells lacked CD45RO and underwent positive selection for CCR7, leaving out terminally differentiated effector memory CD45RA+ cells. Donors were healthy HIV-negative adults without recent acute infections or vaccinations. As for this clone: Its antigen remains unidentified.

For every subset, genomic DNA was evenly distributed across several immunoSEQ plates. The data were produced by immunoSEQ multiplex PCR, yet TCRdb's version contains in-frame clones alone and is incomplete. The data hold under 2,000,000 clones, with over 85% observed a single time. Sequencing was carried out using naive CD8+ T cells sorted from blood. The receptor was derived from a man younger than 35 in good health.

CDR3 in amino acids: CASSLGPSTNQPQHF. CDR3 DNA: TGTGCCAGCAGCTTGGGTCCAAGCACCAATCAGCCCCAGCATTTT. V is TRBV5-6 and J is TRBJ1-5, with D unclear. The CDR3 has 15 residues. With 0 bases removed from V and 3 bases from J, the gap between germline ends came to 10 bases. Germline V gene lookup returns CDR1 SGHDT and CDR2 YYEEEE.